The rows below give T cell receptor beta chains drawn from one sample of a study of T and B cells in COVID-19 patients. MiXCR, applied by TCRdb to the multiplex PCR reads, yields one record per CDR3 protein. The table records 8,500 to 10,000 distinct CDR3 sequences, 30% to 40% of them present only once. The specimen was blood. The origin of the receptors is a human donor who had recovered from COVID-19. Both conserved end residues are part of each CDR3. Fields, in order: clone size, D gene, J gene, V gene, CDR3 DNA, CDR3 protein. A D gene is named only where the DNA matches it firmly. Expanded clones get a size class; other rows say once, few or many, or leave the size out.

clone_size: -
d_call: TRBD1
j_call: TRBJ1-4
v_call: TRBV24-1
cdr3_nt: TGTGCCACCAGTGATTCACAAAACAGGGGTGAAAAACTGTTTTTT
cdr3_aa: CATSDSQNRGEKLFF

clone_size: medium-sized
d_call: -
j_call: TRBJ1-2
v_call: TRBV15
cdr3_nt: TGTGCCACCACCGGTCGGACGGGCTACACCTTC
cdr3_aa: CATTGRTGYTF

clone_size: -
d_call: -
j_call: TRBJ1-1
v_call: TRBV6-2/TRBV6-3
cdr3_nt: TGTGCCAGCAGTTTCTCTCGGACGGTCCGGGGCACTGAAGCTTTCTTT
cdr3_aa: CASSFSRTVRGTEAFF

clone_size: -
d_call: -
j_call: TRBJ1-5
v_call: TRBV12-3/TRBV12-4
cdr3_nt: TGTGCCAGCAGGCCCGTAGGGGAAAGAGGTCAGCCCCAGCATTTT
cdr3_aa: CASRPVGERGQPQHF

clone_size: once
d_call: TRBD1
j_call: TRBJ1-3
v_call: TRBV20-1
cdr3_nt: TGCAGTGCTAGAACAGGGGCTGGAAACACCATATATTTT
cdr3_aa: CSARTGAGNTIYF

clone_size: -
d_call: -
j_call: TRBJ1-4
v_call: TRBV12-3/TRBV12-4
cdr3_nt: TGTGCCAGCAGGGTGTACAGGGAACCTAATGAAAAACTGTTTTTT
cdr3_aa: CASRVYREPNEKLFF

clone_size: -
d_call: TRBD1
j_call: TRBJ1-5
v_call: TRBV5-4
cdr3_nt: TGTGCCAGCAGCTTGCAGGGGGACGGTCAGCCCCAGCATTTT
cdr3_aa: CASSLQGDGQPQHF

clone_size: medium-sized
d_call: -
j_call: TRBJ2-7
v_call: TRBV6-1
cdr3_nt: TGTGCCAGCAGTGCTACCCTTTACGAGCAGTACTTC
cdr3_aa: CASSATLYEQYF

clone_size: -
d_call: -
j_call: TRBJ2-5
v_call: TRBV6-2/TRBV6-3
cdr3_nt: TGTGCCAGCAGTTACCGGAAAGAGACCCAGTACTTC
cdr3_aa: CASSYRKETQYF

clone_size: -
d_call: -
j_call: TRBJ1-2
v_call: TRBV6-5
cdr3_nt: TGTGCCAGCAGACAGAGAGGGTGGAACGTCTATGGCTACACCTTC
cdr3_aa: CASRQRGWNVYGYTF

clone_size: -
d_call: TRBD2
j_call: TRBJ2-1
v_call: TRBV6-2/TRBV6-3
cdr3_nt: TGTGCCAGCACACGAGCGGGGGCCTTTTACAATGAGCAGTTCTTC
cdr3_aa: CASTRAGAFYNEQFF

clone_size: medium-sized
d_call: -
j_call: TRBJ2-7
v_call: TRBV19
cdr3_nt: TGTGCCAGCCGCGCCCATCCAAGCTCCTACGAGCAGTACTTC
cdr3_aa: CASRAHPSSYEQYF

clone_size: -
d_call: TRBD1
j_call: TRBJ1-1
v_call: TRBV6-4
cdr3_nt: TGTGCCAGCAGCGAACAGGGGTCGTCTGAAGCTTTCTTT
cdr3_aa: CASSEQGSSEAFF

clone_size: -
d_call: TRBD2
j_call: TRBJ2-2
v_call: TRBV5-5
cdr3_nt: TGCGCCAGCAGCTTGGGAGGGCAGAACCTGAACACCGGGGAGCTGTTTTTT
cdr3_aa: CASSLGGQNLNTGELFF

clone_size: -
d_call: TRBD2
j_call: TRBJ2-5
v_call: TRBV20-1
cdr3_nt: TGCAGTGCTAGATCTCTAGCGGGGACCCAAGAGACCCAGTACTTC
cdr3_aa: CSARSLAGTQETQYF

clone_size: -
d_call: -
j_call: TRBJ1-2
v_call: TRBV5-4
cdr3_nt: TGTGCCAGCAGCTTACGAGGACGTCCCTATGGCTACACCTTC
cdr3_aa: CASSLRGRPYGYTF

clone_size: -
d_call: -
j_call: TRBJ1-1
v_call: TRBV27
cdr3_nt: TGTGCCAGCAGTCTCCGGACAGAGACGAACACTGAAGCTTTCTTT
cdr3_aa: CASSLRTETNTEAFF

clone_size: medium-sized
d_call: -
j_call: TRBJ1-4
v_call: TRBV30
cdr3_nt: TGTGCCTGGAGTAGGAGTAATGAAAAACTGTTTTTT
cdr3_aa: CAWSRSNEKLFF

clone_size: -
d_call: -
j_call: TRBJ2-6
v_call: TRBV11-1
cdr3_nt: TGTGCCAGCAGCTTAAAGGGTCCTGGGGCCAACGTCCTGACTTTC
cdr3_aa: CASSLKGPGANVLTF

clone_size: few
d_call: TRBD1
j_call: TRBJ1-2
v_call: TRBV13
cdr3_nt: TGTGCCAGCAGACGACAGGGTGGCGGCTACACCTTC
cdr3_aa: CASRRQGGGYTF

clone_size: few
d_call: -
j_call: TRBJ2-3
v_call: TRBV5-1
cdr3_nt: TGCGCCAGCAGCCAGGGACACAGCACAGATACGCAGTATTTT
cdr3_aa: CASSQGHSTDTQYF

clone_size: -
d_call: TRBD2
j_call: TRBJ2-3
v_call: TRBV4-3
cdr3_nt: TGCGCCAGCAGCCAAGCAGGGAGCGGGGGGGGGGATACGCAGTATTTT
cdr3_aa: CASSQAGSGGGDTQYF

clone_size: few
d_call: -
j_call: TRBJ1-2
v_call: TRBV6-2/TRBV6-3
cdr3_nt: TGTGCCAGCAGTTCCATACTCGGGTCTGGGCAGTCCTACACCTTC
cdr3_aa: CASSSILGSGQSYTF

clone_size: -
d_call: -
j_call: TRBJ2-1
v_call: TRBV28
cdr3_nt: TGTGCCAGCAGTTTCCCAAGCCCACCCTATGAGCAGTTCTTC
cdr3_aa: CASSFPSPPYEQFF

clone_size: -
d_call: TRBD1
j_call: TRBJ1-4
v_call: TRBV14
cdr3_nt: TGTGCCAGCAGCCAAGGGGTAACGGGACAGGGTGAAAAGGCTACTAATGAAAAACTGTTTTTT
cdr3_aa: CASSQGVTGQGEKATNEKLFF

clone_size: -
d_call: -
j_call: TRBJ2-7
v_call: TRBV5-6
cdr3_nt: TGTGCCAGCAGCTTGGTCCATCGGGGGCCCTACGAGCAGTACTTC
cdr3_aa: CASSLVHRGPYEQYF

clone_size: few
d_call: TRBD2
j_call: TRBJ2-3
v_call: TRBV28
cdr3_nt: TGTGCCAGCAGTTTATCTAGCGGGGGGGATACGCAGTATTTT
cdr3_aa: CASSLSSGGDTQYF

clone_size: few
d_call: -
j_call: TRBJ2-2
v_call: TRBV7-9
cdr3_nt: TGTGCCAGCAGCTTCTACGGCGGGGCACAGCTGTTTTTT
cdr3_aa: CASSFYGGAQLFF

clone_size: -
d_call: -
j_call: TRBJ1-2
v_call: TRBV7-2
cdr3_nt: TGTGCCAGCAGCTTGGCAGGGATGACTGGCGGCTACACCTTC
cdr3_aa: CASSLAGMTGGYTF

clone_size: -
d_call: -
j_call: TRBJ1-3
v_call: TRBV7-2
cdr3_nt: TGTGCCAGCAGCCTAGTCTCTGGAAACACCATATATTTT
cdr3_aa: CASSLVSGNTIYF

clone_size: few
d_call: TRBD2
j_call: TRBJ2-1
v_call: TRBV6-4
cdr3_nt: TGTGCCAGCAGTGACTCGACTAGCGGGGGGGATGAGCAGTTCTTC
cdr3_aa: CASSDSTSGGDEQFF

clone_size: -
d_call: -
j_call: TRBJ2-7
v_call: TRBV30
cdr3_nt: TGTGCCTGGAACCGGGACGGACCCTACGAGCAGTACTTC
cdr3_aa: CAWNRDGPYEQYF

clone_size: -
d_call: -
j_call: TRBJ1-5
v_call: TRBV6-4
cdr3_nt: TGTGCCAGCAGTCTGGGGAGCAATCAGCCCCAGCATTTT
cdr3_aa: CASSLGSNQPQHF

clone_size: -
d_call: -
j_call: TRBJ2-3
v_call: TRBV11-2
cdr3_nt: TGTGCCAGCAGCTCACAGGGTAGAGATACGCAGTATTTT
cdr3_aa: CASSSQGRDTQYF

clone_size: -
d_call: -
j_call: TRBJ2-1
v_call: TRBV5-1
cdr3_nt: TGCGCCAGCAGCTTGGCGGGACTGGTAAAATCAGATGAGCAGTTCTTC
cdr3_aa: CASSLAGLVKSDEQFF